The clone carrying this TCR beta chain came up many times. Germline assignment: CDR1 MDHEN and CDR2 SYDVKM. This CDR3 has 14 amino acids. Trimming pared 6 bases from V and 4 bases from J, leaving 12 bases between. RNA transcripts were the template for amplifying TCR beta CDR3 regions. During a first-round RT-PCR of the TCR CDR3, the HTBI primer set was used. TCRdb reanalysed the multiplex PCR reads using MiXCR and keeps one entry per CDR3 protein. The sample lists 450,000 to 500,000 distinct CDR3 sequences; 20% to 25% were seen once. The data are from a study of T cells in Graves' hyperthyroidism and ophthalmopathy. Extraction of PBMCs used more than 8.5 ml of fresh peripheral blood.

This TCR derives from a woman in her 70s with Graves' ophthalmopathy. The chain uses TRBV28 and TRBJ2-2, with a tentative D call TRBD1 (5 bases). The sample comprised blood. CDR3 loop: CASSRARVTGELFF. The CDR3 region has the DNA TGTGCCAGCAGCAGGGCAAGGGTCACCGGGGAGCTGTTTTTT.